A single sample gave rise to the 20 T cell receptor beta chains below, sequenced in a study of blood T cell repertoires in COVID-19. Method: immunoSEQ multiplex PCR; TCRdb's copy keeps in-frame clones and lacks some. The table includes a few hundred thousand clones, roughly 87% detected once. Sample: PBMCs or T cells enriched from blood (not recorded which). All receptors derive from a woman aged 25-40 years who had recovered from COVID-19.

The CDR3 DNA reads as TGTGCCATCAGTGACACGGGGGGATATCAGCCCCAGCATTTT. It yields the protein CAISDTGGYQPQHF. V is TRBV10-3 and J is TRBJ1-5; possible D gene TRBD1, 5 bases. The ends were cut back, 3 bases at V and 5 bases at J, with 11 bases in the middle. The CDR3 consists of 14 residues. Germline loops: CDR1 ENHRY, CDR2 SYGVKD.

The chain combines TRBV7-7 with TRBJ2-2; 12 bases fit TRBD2. Trimming at V came to 5 bases and at J to 7 bases, leaving 11 bases not matched to a gene. In germline, CDR1 is SSHAT, CDR2 FNYEAQ (reference sequence). There are 17 residues in the CDR3. For the CDR3, the DNA is TGTGCCAGCAGCCCTCGACGACTAGCGGGGGCTGGCGGGGAGCTGTTTTTT. This codes for CASSPRRLAGAGGELFF.

The chain carries TRBV29-1 and TRBJ1-1, with D possibly TRBD1 on 5 matching bases. Trimming cost V 4 bases and J 3 bases, with 9 bases left between them. Germline V gene data show CDR1 as SQVTM and CDR2 as ANQGSEA. CDR3 length: 12 residues. The CDR3 protein is CSVGGGDTEAFF. In DNA form, the CDR3 reads TGCAGCGTTGGGGGAGGGGACACTGAAGCTTTCTTT.

This clone showed up just a few times. The rearrangement joins TRBV4-1 to TRBJ1-6; 9 bases map to TRBD1. Losses at the gene ends were 0 bases for V and 7 bases for J; bases not matched to a gene: 4. Germline V lookup: CDR1 MGHRA, CDR2 YSYEKL. The length of the CDR3 is 16 residues. The CDR3 coding sequence is TGCGCCAGCAGCCAAGAAACAGGGGGCCGGAATTCACCCCTCCACTTT. Translated: CASSQETGGRNSPLHF.

V is TRBV5-8 and J is TRBJ1-1; no reliable D call. The V and J ends lost 4 bases and 3 bases respectively, with 10 bases between them. The CDR3 has 13 residues. The germline V gene encodes CDR1 SGHTS and CDR2 YDEGEE. The CDR3 nucleotides are TGTGCCAGCAGCAGAGCGAAGGACACTGAAGCTTTCTTT. Its protein product is CASSRAKDTEAFF.

The CDR3 reads CASSATGGHGYTF. The CDR3 DNA follows: TGTGCCAGCAGTGCTACAGGGGGCCATGGCTACACCTTC. The chain carries TRBV2 and TRBJ1-2, with 9 positions matching TRBD1. The V gene end was trimmed by 4 bases and the J gene end by 6 bases; junction bases not matched to a gene: 3. This CDR3 has 13 residues. In germline, CDR1 is SNHLY, CDR2 FYNNEI. The complete variable domain, with remaining parts taken from reference TRBV2 and TRBJ1-2, reads EPEVTQTPSHQVTQMGQEVILRCVPISNHLYFYWYRQILGQKVEFLVSFYNNEISEKSEIFDDQFSVERPDGSNFTLKIRSTKLEDSAMYFCASSATGGHGYTFGSGTRLTVV.

The gene calls are TRBV5-6 and TRBJ1-3; the D gene is possibly TRBD1 (5 bases). The CDR3 totals 14 residues. CDR1 SGHDT and CDR2 YYEEEE come from the germline V gene. V was cut by 2 bases and J by 6 bases, with 12 bases left in between. In DNA form, the CDR3 reads TGTGCCAGCAGCTTAGGTGGGGCCGTAAACACCATATATTTT. Its translation is CASSLGGAVNTIYF.

This clone was counted only a few times. The rearrangement joins TRBV7-9 to TRBJ1-1; D uncertain. CDR1 SEHNR and CDR2 FQNEAQ come from the germline V gene (reference sequence). The CDR3 is made up of 12 amino acids. Trimming removed 1 base at V and 6 bases at J, with 6 bases between. The CDR3 protein is CASSLGAAEAFF. The CDR3 DNA follows: TGTGCCAGCAGCTTAGGAGCCGCTGAAGCTTTCTTT.

This chain uses TRBV6-5 with TRBJ1-6, with unresolved D. The V gene's germline CDR1 is MNHEY and CDR2 SVGAGI. The CDR3 covers 15 residues. Trimming removed 6 bases at V and 0 bases at J, with 9 bases between. The CDR3 DNA is TGTGCCAGCAGACCAGACAACTCCTATAATTCACCCCTCCACTTT. Amino acid sequence: CASRPDNSYNSPLHF.

This rearrangement joins TRBV2 to TRBJ2-2; the D is unclear. Trimming left V 0 bases short and J 3 bases short, with 8 bases between. Germline CDR1 reads SNHLY; CDR2 reads FYNNEI. This CDR3 comprises 15 residues. The chain's CDR3 is CASSEAPPDTGELFF. Written as DNA, the CDR3 is TGTGCCAGCAGTGAAGCCCCGCCGGACACCGGGGAGCTGTTTTTT.

The V gene is TRBV19, the J gene TRBJ2-5; D is unclear. There are 15 residues in the CDR3. Per germline, CDR1 LNHDA and CDR2 SQIVND (reference sequence). V was pared by 3 bases and J by 2 bases, with 13 bases between. CDR3 in amino acids: CASSILDQEQETQYF. In DNA form, the CDR3 reads TGTGCCAGTAGTATCCTAGACCAAGAGCAAGAGACCCAGTACTTC.

Details on this clone: Within the sample, other DNA sequences also encode this same CDR3. The V gene is TRBV27, the J gene TRBJ1-6; 7 nucleotides align to TRBD1. J lost 7 bases, V lost 7 bases, and 7 bases had no gene match. The CDR3 covers 14 residues. The germline V gene encodes CDR1 MNHEY and CDR2 SMNVEV (reference sequence). CDR3: CASTPGTANSPLHF. CDR3 bases: TGTGCCAGCACCCCCGGGACAGCCAATTCACCCCTCCACTTT.

V usage is TRBV19 and J usage is TRBJ1-1; 9 nucleotides agree with TRBD1. The germline V gene has CDR1 LNHDA and CDR2 SQIVND (reference sequence). The CDR3 totals 15 residues. The V and J ends lost 3 bases and 3 bases, in that order; junction bases with no gene match: 5. CDR3 amino acids: CASSITGGWDTEAFF. Written as DNA, the CDR3 is TGTGCCAGTAGTATCACAGGGGGCTGGGACACTGAAGCTTTCTTT.

The chain carries TRBV9 and TRBJ2-5, with D possibly matching TRBD2 (6 bases). The CDR3 sequence is 16 residues long. Germline CDR1 reads SGDLS; CDR2 reads YYNGEE. The V and J ends lost 0 bases and 1 base respectively, with 13 bases between them. In nucleotides, the CDR3 is TGTGCCAGCAGCGTAGCGGCCGCGGGACTCCAAGAGACCCAGTACTTC. This translates into CASSVAAAGLQETQYF.

The chain links TRBV4-2 to TRBJ1-1, with 7 nucleotides matching TRBD1. CDR3 size: 15 residues. The germline CDR1 and CDR2 sequences are LGHNA and YNFKEQ. J was trimmed by 5 bases and V by 4 bases; bases with no gene match: 10. The CDR3 DNA sequence: TGTGCCAGCAGCCCACATAAGACAGGGAGTACTGAAGCTTTCTTT. Translation: CASSPHKTGSTEAFF.

V and J are TRBV30 and TRBJ2-2; 7 bases line up with TRBD2. Trimming cost V 1 base and J 1 base; bases outside gene matches: 6. Germline V gene lookup returns CDR1 GTSNPN and CDR2 SVGIG (reference sequence). The CDR3 extends over 16 amino acids. The chain's CDR3 is CAWSAVVAGNTGELFF. The CDR3 DNA follows: TGTGCCTGGAGTGCAGTGGTAGCGGGGAACACCGGGGAGCTGTTTTTT.

The chain carries TRBV11-2 and TRBJ1-1; maybe TRBD1 (6 bases). There are 14 residues in the CDR3. Germline CDR1 SGHAT, CDR2 FQNNGV. Trimming took off 5 bases at V and 5 bases at J, with 15 bases between the two ends. In DNA, the CDR3 is TGTGCCAGCAGCCCCGCGCAGGGGAGAACTGAAGCTTTCTTT. Amino acids: CASSPAQGRTEAFF.

This chain joins TRBV6-1 and TRBJ2-1; 7 bases line up with TRBD1. The CDR3 is 14 amino acids. The V gene's germline CDR1 is MNHNS and CDR2 SASEGT. J was trimmed by 8 bases and V by 2 bases; bases with no gene match: 6. CDR3 sequence (DNA): TGTGCCAGCAGTGAAAGGGACAGTACGGATGAGCAGTTCTTC. Translating gives CASSERDSTDEQFF.

The J gene is TRBJ2-5, the V gene TRBV28; TRBD2 aligns across 15 bases. V shed 8 bases, J shed 3 bases, and the junction held 4 bases outside the gene matches. Germline CDR1 MDHEN, CDR2 SYDVKM. The CDR3 is made up of 15 amino acids. Here the CDR3 DNA reads TGTGCCAGCGAGGGACTAGCGGGGGGTGAAGAGACCCAGTACTTC. Its protein product is CASEGLAGGEETQYF.

Comments on this clone: Within the sample, other DNA sequences also encode this same CDR3. The J gene is TRBJ1-4, the V gene TRBV19; 11 bases map to TRBD1. Germline trimming cut 6 bases from V and 4 bases from J; bases unmatched to any gene: 1. The CDR3 contains 14 residues. The germline gives CDR1 LNHDA, CDR2 SQIVND (reference sequence). The CDR3 reads CASSGTGGNEKLFF. In nucleotides, the CDR3 is TGTGCCAGTAGCGGGACAGGGGGTAATGAAAAACTGTTTTTT.